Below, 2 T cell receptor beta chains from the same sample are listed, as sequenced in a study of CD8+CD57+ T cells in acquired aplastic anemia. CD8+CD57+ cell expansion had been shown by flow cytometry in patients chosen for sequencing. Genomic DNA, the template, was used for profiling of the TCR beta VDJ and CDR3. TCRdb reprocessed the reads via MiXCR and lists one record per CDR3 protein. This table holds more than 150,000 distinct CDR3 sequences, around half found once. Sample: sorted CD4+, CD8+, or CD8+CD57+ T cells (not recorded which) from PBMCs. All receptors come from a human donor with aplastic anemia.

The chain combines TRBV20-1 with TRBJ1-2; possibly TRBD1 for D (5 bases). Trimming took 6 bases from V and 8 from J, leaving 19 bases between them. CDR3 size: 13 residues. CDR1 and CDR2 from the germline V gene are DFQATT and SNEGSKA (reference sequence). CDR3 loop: CSAMSGLMGGYTF. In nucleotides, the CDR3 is TGCAGTGCAATGTCGGGACTCATGGGGGGCTACACCTTC.

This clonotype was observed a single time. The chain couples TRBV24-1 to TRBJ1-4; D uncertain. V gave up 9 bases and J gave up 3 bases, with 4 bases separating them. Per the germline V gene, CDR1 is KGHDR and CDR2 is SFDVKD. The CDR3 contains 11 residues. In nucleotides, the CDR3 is TGTGCCACCCAAGCTAATGAAAAACTGTTTTTT. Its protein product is CATQANEKLFF.